One and the same sample provided the 4 T cell receptor beta chains below, sequenced in a study of OX40 agonist ivuxolimab in advanced cancers. TCRdb's copy holds only in-frame clones and misses some; the assay was immunoSEQ multiplex PCR. Seen here are tens of thousands of clones, 75% to 90% observed once, and the top ten hold over 3.5%. The source was CD4+ or CD8+ T cells sorted from blood, collected in a trial of the OX40 agonist ivuxolimab. Every receptor here comes from an adult with an advanced solid tumor such as melanoma, head and neck, liver or kidney cancer.

V usage is TRBV28 and J usage is TRBJ1-2, with TRBD1 as a possible D gene (6 bases). Germline values: CDR1 MDHEN, CDR2 SYDVKM. The CDR3 covers 16 residues. Trimming took off 2 bases at V and 1 base at J, with 14 bases between the two ends. Here the CDR3 reads CASSLLTWTDNYGYTF. DNA for the CDR3: TGTGCCAGCAGTTTACTCACATGGACAGATAACTATGGCTACACCTTC.

As regards this clone: No DNA is shown, since the ends of the CDR3 on it are uncertain; the CDR3 is the one TCRdb lists. This sequence joins TRBV6-6 and TRBJ1-2; the DNA was not compared with TRBD1, the D call given in the table. With termini counted, the CDR3 has 16 amino acids. Looked up from germline, CDR1 is MNHNY and CDR2 is SVGAGI (reference sequence). The CDR3 sequence: CASSTSTGEGNYGYTF.

V is TRBV7-9 and J is TRBJ1-1, with 8 bases lining up with TRBD1. This CDR3 has 17 residues. The germline V gene encodes CDR1 SEHNR and CDR2 FQNEAQ (reference sequence). Germline trimming cut 0 bases from V and 4 bases from J; bases unmatched to any gene: 10. The CDR3 loop is CASSLAGAGGAGTEAFF. CDR3 in DNA: TGTGCCAGCAGCTTAGCGGGGGCAGGGGGCGCGGGCACTGAAGCTTTCTTT. Supplemented by reference TRBV7-9 and TRBJ1-1, the full variable domain reads DTGVSQNPRHKITKRGQNVTFRCDPISEHNRLYWYRQTLGQGPEFLTYFQNEAQLEKSRLLSDRFSAERPKGSFSTLEIQRTEQGDSAMYLCASSLAGAGGAGTEAFFGQGTRLTVV.

The chain joins TRBV4-2 to TRBJ2-2; D not resolved. This CDR3 region has 14 residues. V was shortened by 0 bases and J by 1 base, with 3 bases between the two germline ends. Germline CDR1 and CDR2: LGHNA and YNFKEQ. CDR3 DNA sequence: TGTGCCAGCAGCCAAGATATGAACACCGGGGAGCTGTTTTTT. Protein sequence: CASSQDMNTGELFF.